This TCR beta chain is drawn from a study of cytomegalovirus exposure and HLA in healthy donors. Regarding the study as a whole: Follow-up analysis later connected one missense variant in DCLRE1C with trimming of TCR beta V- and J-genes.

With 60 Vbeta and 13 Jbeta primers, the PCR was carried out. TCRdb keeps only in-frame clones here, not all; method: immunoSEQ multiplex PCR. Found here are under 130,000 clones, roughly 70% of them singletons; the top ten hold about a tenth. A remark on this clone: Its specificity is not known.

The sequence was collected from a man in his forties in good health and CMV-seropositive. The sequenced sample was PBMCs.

The CDR3 is CASSENGGAGNTIYF. The CDR3 bases are TGTGCCAGCAGTGAAAATGGGGGGGCCGGAAACACCATATATTTT. V and J are TRBV2 and TRBJ1-3, with TRBD1 as a possible D gene (6 bases). Trimming took off 2 bases at V and 4 bases at J, with 12 bases between the two ends. CDR1 is SNHLY, CDR2 FYNNEI, per germline. The length of the CDR3 is 15 residues.